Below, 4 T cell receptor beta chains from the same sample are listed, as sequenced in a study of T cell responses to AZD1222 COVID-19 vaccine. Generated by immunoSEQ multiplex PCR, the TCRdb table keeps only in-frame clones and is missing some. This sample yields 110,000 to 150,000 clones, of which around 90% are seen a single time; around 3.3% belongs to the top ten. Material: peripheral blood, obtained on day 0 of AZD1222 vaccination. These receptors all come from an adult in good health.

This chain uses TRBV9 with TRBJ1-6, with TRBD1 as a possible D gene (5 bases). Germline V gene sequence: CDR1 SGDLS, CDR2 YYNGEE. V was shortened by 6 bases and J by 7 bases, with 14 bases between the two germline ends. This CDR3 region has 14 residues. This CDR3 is CASTSTGPNSPLHF. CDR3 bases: TGTGCCAGCACCTCTACAGGACCGAATTCACCCCTCCACTTT.

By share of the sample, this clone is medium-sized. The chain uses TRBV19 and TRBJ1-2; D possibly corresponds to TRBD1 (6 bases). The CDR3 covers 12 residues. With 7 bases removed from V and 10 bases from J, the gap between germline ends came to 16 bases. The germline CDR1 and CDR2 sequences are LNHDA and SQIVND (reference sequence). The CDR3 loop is CASTVGQSTYTF. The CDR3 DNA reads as TGTGCCAGTACCGTTGGACAGTCGACCTACACCTTC. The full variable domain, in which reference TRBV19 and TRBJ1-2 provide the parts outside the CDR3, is DGGITQSPKYLFRKEGQNVTLSCEQNLNHDAMYWYRQDPGQGLRLIYYSQIVNDFQKGDIAEGYSVSREKKESFPLTVTSAQKNPTAFYLCASTVGQSTYTFGSGTRLTVV.

The CDR3 region is CASSYTRGTEAFF. Here the CDR3 DNA reads TGTGCCAGCAGTTACACGAGGGGCACTGAAGCTTTCTTT. The chain joins TRBV6-2 or TRBV6-3 to TRBJ1-1, with D perhaps matching TRBD1 (5 bases). Germline values: CDR1 MNHEY, CDR2 SVGEGT. The CDR3 has 13 amino acids. With 2 bases removed from V and 4 bases from J, the gap between germline ends came to 8 bases.

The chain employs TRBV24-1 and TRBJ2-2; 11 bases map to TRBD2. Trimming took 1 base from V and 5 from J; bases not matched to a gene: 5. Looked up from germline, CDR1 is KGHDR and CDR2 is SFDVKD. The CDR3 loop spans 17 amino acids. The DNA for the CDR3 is TGTGCCACCAGTGATTTCTCGGGACTAGCGGATACCGGGGAGCTGTTTTTT. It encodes CATSDFSGLADTGELFF.